This entry lists 20 T cell receptor beta chains sequenced from one sample in a study of blood T cell repertoires in COVID-19. Generated by immunoSEQ multiplex PCR, the TCRdb table keeps only in-frame clones and is missing some. The table has over 15,000 clones, 75% to 95% seen once; the top ten hold approximately 7%. The sample taken for sequencing was peripheral blood. These receptors were taken from a human donor in a cohort sampled during active COVID-19.

In its sample, this clone was seen once. The chain links TRBV13 to TRBJ2-7; TRBD2 matches 7 bases. Germline CDR1 is PRHDT and CDR2 is FYEKMQ (reference sequence). V lost 2 bases to trimming and J lost 0 bases; unmatched junction nucleotides: 4. The CDR3 totals 15 residues. The CDR3 region has the DNA TGTGCCAGCAGCTTATTTGGCGGGAGCTCCTACGAGCAGTACTTC. It specifies CASSLFGGSSYEQYF.

This clone was recorded a few times. The chain employs TRBV15 and TRBJ2-7; D perhaps matches TRBD1 (6 bases). Germline CDR1 is LNHNV and CDR2 is YYDKDF (reference sequence). This CDR3 has 14 amino acids. The V end was cut by 1 base, the J end by 3 bases, with 10 bases between. The CDR3, as DNA: TGTGCCACCAGCAGAGGGGGGACAAACTACGAGCAGTACTTC. It yields the protein CATSRGGTNYEQYF.

The rearrangement uses TRBV30 and TRBJ1-2; 7 bases are a match to TRBD1. V was pared by 0 bases and J by 3 bases, with 10 bases of the junction left unmatched. There are 16 residues in the CDR3. Germline CDR1 and CDR2: GTSNPN and SVGIG (reference sequence). CDR3 sequence (DNA): TGTGCCTGGAGTGTAGGGTCGGACAGGAGATACTATGGCTACACCTTC. Its translation is CAWSVGSDRRYYGYTF.

The chain combines TRBV5-4 with TRBJ2-7; 13 bases are a match to TRBD2. The germline CDR1 and CDR2 sequences are SGHNT and YYREEE (reference sequence). V trimming: 2 bases; J trimming: 7 bases; junction bases outside the gene matches: 3. CDR3 size: 14 residues. The CDR3 is CASSFRTSGSEQYF. The DNA of the CDR3 is TGTGCCAGCAGCTTTAGGACTAGCGGGAGTGAGCAGTACTTC.

The V gene is TRBV11-3, the J gene TRBJ1-3; D is unclear. The CDR3 runs to 16 residues. The germline V gene has CDR1 SGHNT and CDR2 YENEEA. The germline V and J ends were trimmed by 5 bases and 3 bases, with 17 bases remaining between them. DNA of the CDR3: TGTGCCAGCAGCCCCACGATGAGTGAAGTTGGAAACACCATATATTTT. Translated, it gives CASSPTMSEVGNTIYF.

The chain recombines TRBV11-3 with TRBJ2-7; 10 nucleotides line up with TRBD1. This CDR3 is 17 amino acids long. The V and J ends lost 1 base and 1 base, in that order; junction bases with no gene match: 7. CDR1 is SGHNT and CDR2 is YENEEA in the germline V gene. CDR3 nucleotide sequence: TGTGCCAGCAGCTTAGTCAGGACAGGGGGTAGTTCCTACGAGCAGTACTTC. Its protein product is CASSLVRTGGSSYEQYF.

This rearrangement joins TRBV5-1 to TRBJ2-7; no clear D. Trimming took 1 base from V and 0 from J, leaving 5 bases between them. From germline, CDR1 is SGHRS and CDR2 YFSETQ. This CDR3 spans 13 amino acids. This CDR3 is CASSLRSSYEQYF. The DNA of the CDR3 is TGCGCCAGCAGCTTGAGGAGCTCCTACGAGCAGTACTTC.

About this clone: The same CDR3 can be traced to other DNA sequences in this sample. This rearrangement joins TRBV15 to TRBJ2-5; TRBD2 matches at 9 bases. The CDR3 spans 13 residues. In germline, CDR1 is LNHNV, CDR2 YYDKDF (reference sequence). V dropped 5 bases and J dropped 8; count of bases not matched to a gene: 6. The CDR3: CATSSIAGETQYF. The CDR3 bases are TGTGCCACCAGCTCAATAGCGGGGGAAACCCAGTACTTC.

This chain uses TRBV7-2 with TRBJ2-7; 9 bases match TRBD1. The junction had 11 bases not matched to a gene; V was cut back by 5 bases and J by 6 bases. Looked up from germline, CDR1 is SGHTA and CDR2 is FQGNSA. CDR3 length equals 15 residues. The CDR3, as DNA: TGTGCCAGCAGCCTATTAGGGGACAGGGCCTCCGAGCAGTACTTC. It codes for CASSLLGDRASEQYF.

The chain has TRBV9 and TRBJ2-1, with 8 positions matching TRBD2. Germline V gene lookup returns CDR1 SGDLS and CDR2 YYNGEE. Unmatched junction bases numbered 9, after V lost 4 bases and J lost 6 bases. This CDR3 is 15 amino acids long. This chain's CDR3 is CASSNRTSTPNEQFF. The CDR3 coding sequence is TGTGCCAGCAGCAACCGGACTAGCACTCCCAATGAGCAGTTCTTC.

Only a few counts were recorded for this clone. The chain uses TRBV7-3 and TRBJ2-1, with D possibly matching TRBD1 (6 bases). Germline CDR1 SGHTA, CDR2 FQGTGA. V was trimmed by 5 bases and J by 7 bases, leaving 18 bases between them. The CDR3 has 15 residues. CDR3 DNA: TGTGCCAGCAGCCGAGGGGGTAAGGGGCCTAATGAGCAGTTCTTC. This gives the protein CASSRGGKGPNEQFF.

This clone was recorded a few times. This chain connects TRBV21-1 to TRBJ2-7; TRBD1 is the table's D call, not checked against the DNA. TRBV21-1 is flagged as a pseudogene. The CDR3 loop spans 17 amino acids. The CDR3 DNA is TGTGCCAGCAGCAAAGGTCCAGGCCTCCTCAATACGTACGAGCAGTACTTC. Protein: CASSKGPGLLNTYEQYF.

This clone appeared once. The chain couples TRBV5-5 to TRBJ2-5, with a weak D call TRBD1 (6 bases). This CDR3 spans 14 amino acids. Looked up from germline, CDR1 is SGHKS and CDR2 is YYEKEE (reference sequence). V lost 4 bases to trimming and J lost 4 bases, with 14 bases between them. CDR3 loop: CASSQGGVRETQYF. CDR3 coding DNA: TGTGCCAGCAGCCAAGGGGGAGTGAGAGAGACCCAGTACTTC.

This chain links TRBV7-9 with TRBJ2-7; D may be TRBD1 (6 bases). V was trimmed by 5 bases and J by 5 bases, leaving 10 bases between them. Germline V CDR1 and CDR2: SEHNR, FQNEAQ (reference sequence). The CDR3 totals 12 residues. The CDR3 DNA reads as TGTGCCAGCAGCCCTAACAGGGACGAGCAGTACTTC. Protein sequence: CASSPNRDEQYF. Variable domain in full (rest from reference TRBV7-9 and TRBJ2-7): DTGVSQNPRHKITKRGQNVTFRCDPISEHNRLYWYRQTLGQGPEFLTYFQNEAQLEKSRLLSDRFSAERPKGSFSTLEIQRTEQGDSAMYLCASSPNRDEQYFGPGTRLTVT.

The genes are TRBV10-3 and TRBJ2-3; TRBD2 aligns across 16 bases. J was trimmed by 2 bases and V by 8 bases; bases with no gene match: 16. The germline V gene encodes CDR1 ENHRY and CDR2 SYGVKD. The CDR3 totals 20 residues. CDR3 residues: CAIGPGLAGGRLRNTDTQYF. CDR3 coding DNA: TGTGCCATCGGGCCGGGACTAGCGGGGGGGCGTTTAAGGAACACAGATACGCAGTATTTT.

V usage is TRBV28 and J usage is TRBJ2-3; 7 nucleotides line up with TRBD2. The CDR3 length is 15 residues. J gave up 0 bases and V 2 bases, and 2 bases lay outside the gene matches. The germline V gene has CDR1 MDHEN and CDR2 SYDVKM. CDR3 amino acids: CASSLVGRSTDTQYF. CDR3 coding DNA: TGTGCCAGCAGTTTAGTCGGGAGGAGCACAGATACGCAGTATTTT.

The V call is TRBV7-8, the J call TRBJ2-7, with a tentative D call TRBD2 (7 bases). CDR1 is SGHVS and CDR2 is FQNEAQ in the germline V gene. The CDR3 is made up of 15 amino acids. V shed 4 bases and J shed 4 bases, with 17 bases lying between them. CDR3 residues: CASSSGGGGRYEQYF. For the CDR3, the DNA is TGTGCCAGCAGCTCCGGTGGGGGGGGGCGGTACGAGCAGTACTTC.

The chain's CDR3 is CASSLNRDTAPGVYTF. For the CDR3, the DNA is TGTGCCAGCAGCTTAAACCGGGACACGGCGCCCGGGGTCTACACCTTC. The gene calls are TRBV7-2 and TRBJ1-2; possible D gene TRBD1, 6 bases. The CDR3 totals 16 residues. Trimming stripped 2 bases from V and 10 bases from J, with 23 bases between. Germline V gives CDR1 SGHTA, CDR2 FQGNSA.

The rearrangement joins TRBV7-3 to TRBJ2-5, with 14 bases identical to TRBD2. Germline V gene lookup returns CDR1 SGHTA and CDR2 FQGTGA. The V and J ends lost 4 bases and 5 bases, in that order; junction bases with no gene match: 24. The CDR3 is 22 amino acids. Written as DNA, the CDR3 is TGTGCCAGCAGCTCGAACGGCACCAGACTAGCGGGAGGGCCGGAGAAAAACGAGACCCAGTACTTC. Amino acid sequence: CASSSNGTRLAGGPEKNETQYF.

This chain links TRBV30 with TRBJ1-4; D is unclear. Trimming left V 4 bases short and J 7 bases short, with 7 bases between. The CDR3 is made up of 11 amino acids. Germline V lookup: CDR1 GTSNPN, CDR2 SVGIG (reference sequence). For the CDR3, the DNA is TGTGCCTGGAAGCTTGCTGAAAAACTGTTTTTT. Translation: CAWKLAEKLFF.